Detailed here is one T cell receptor beta chain. Its specificity is not known. This sample is drawn from a study of beta chain features in type 1 diabetes. Study background: Sorted cells examined across all samples numbered approximately 100 million. Study observations and caveats: In every one of the four CD4+ subsets, TCRB CDR3s were moderately but significantly shorter in Type 1 diabetes patients. The VDJ junctions of type 1 diabetes patients carried fewer insertions and more deletions.

Based on CD45RO/CCR7/CD25/CD127/CD95/CD27, CD4+ regulatory, stem cell-like memory, naive and central memory cells were sorted. CDR1 and CDR2 from the germline V gene are MNHEY and SMNVEV (reference sequence). The V gene lost 4 bases and the J gene lost 7 bases, with 13 bases spanning the gap. The CDR3 has 13 amino acids. All of the isolated RNA was reverse transcribed, so expressed TCRB transcripts were sequenced. The study sequenced naive, central memory and regulatory T cell samples to an average of roughly 3.8 million reads. Assay: immunoSEQ multiplex PCR; the TCRdb copy retains only in-frame clones and omits some. This sample has about 740,000 clones; around 15% occur once, and the top ten carry 0.022%.

The sequence derives from a man aged 18 to 35 with type 1 diabetes. J is TRBJ2-5 and V is TRBV27; D call uncertain. The sample was naive CD4+ T cells from blood. DNA for the CDR3: TGTGCCAGCAGTTCCAGACCCCGGAGGACCCAGTACTTC. Amino acids: CASSSRPRRTQYF.